This entry features one TCR beta chain sequence. Clones were read by immunoSEQ multiplex PCR, and TCRdb kept only the in-frame ones, dropping some. The data hold 110,000 or so clones, with just over 90% observed a single time. These data are taken from a study of T cells after somatic rescue of genetic block. Sequencing was carried out using peripheral blood mononuclear cells (PBMCs). The receptor was isolated from a woman between 18 and 30 years old.

The CDR3 DNA sequence: TGTGCCAGCAGGGGGAACAGGGACCACGAGCAGTACTTC. It codes for CASRGNRDHEQYF. This chain joins TRBV27 and TRBJ2-7, with D perhaps matching TRBD1 (6 bases). V lost 6 bases and J 5 bases, leaving 14 bases between the germline ends. Germline CDR1 and CDR2: MNHEY and SMNVEV (reference sequence). CDR3 length equals 13 residues.